Listed below are T cell receptor beta chains from one sample, sequenced in a study of blood T cell repertoires in COVID-19. This table comes from immunoSEQ multiplex PCR, and its TCRdb copy is limited to in-frame clones, with some not included. The sample has some 78,000 clones; around 88% are singletons. Sequenced sample: peripheral blood. Every receptor here comes from an elderly woman with active or convalescent COVID-19. CDR3s include the opening cysteine and the closing phenylalanine or tryptophan. D genes are given only for firm matches. A clone size is listed for some rows: how often the clone was seen (once, few, many), or a class if it is expanded.

.,.,TRBV4-1,TRBJ1-5,CASSQLGTGVWQPQHF,TGCGCCAGCAGCCAGCTCGGGACGGGGGTTTGGCAGCCCCAGCATTTT
TRBD2,.,TRBV7-2,TRBJ2-7,CASSPGLAAPNEQYF,TGTGCCAGCAGCCCTGGACTAGCGGCCCCCAACGAGCAGTACTTC
TRBD1,once,TRBV6-5,TRBJ1-5,CASFGDRLNQPQHF,TGTGCCAGCTTCGGGGACAGGCTTAATCAGCCCCAGCATTTT
.,.,TRBV10-3,TRBJ1-5,CAISTGSLPQHF,TGTGCCATCAGTACGGGGTCCTTGCCCCAGCATTTT
.,.,TRBV6-1,TRBJ2-3,CASSEGVARDTQYF,TGTGCCAGCAGTGAAGGGGTAGCGCGCGATACGCAGTATTTT
.,.,TRBV28,TRBJ1-6,CASSPPGGALNSPLHF,TGTGCCAGCAGTCCCCCGGGTGGGGCCCTTAATTCACCCCTCCACTTT
TRBD2,.,TRBV3-1/TRBV3-2,TRBJ2-3,CASSQMSGGTSTDTQYF,TGTGCCAGCAGCCAAATGAGCGGGGGCACTAGCACAGATACGCAGTATTTT
TRBD1,.,TRBV5-1,TRBJ1-4,CASSLGGQGAEKLFF,TGCGCCAGCAGCCTAGGGGGCCAGGGGGCGGAAAAACTGTTTTTT
.,.,TRBV9,TRBJ1-4,CASSSQPGVNEKLFF,TGTGCCAGCAGCTCACAACCAGGGGTCAATGAAAAACTGTTTTTT
TRBD2,.,TRBV5-3,TRBJ2-1,CARRTPAAGGRLEQFF,TGTGCCAGAAGAACCCCGGCAGCGGGAGGTCGTCTTGAGCAGTTCTTC
.,.,TRBV7-2,TRBJ1-3,CASSPWGPGNTIYF,TGTGCCAGCAGCCCGTGGGGGCCCGGAAACACCATATATTTT
TRBD2,.,TRBV7-2,TRBJ2-2,CASSLASGLAGGSGELFF,TGTGCCAGCAGCTTAGCTTCCGGACTAGCGGGCGGGAGCGGGGAGCTGTTTTTT
.,.,TRBV5-6,TRBJ2-7,CASSLQVTAYEQYF,TGTGCCAGCAGCTTGCAGGTTACGGCCTACGAGCAGTACTTC
TRBD2,.,TRBV9,TRBJ2-7,CASSVPGTGGGLGYEQYF,TGTGCCAGCAGCGTACCCGGGACGGGGGGAGGTCTGGGCTACGAGCAGTACTTC
TRBD1,.,TRBV28,TRBJ1-4,CASNRQGRVTNEKLFF,TGTGCCAGCAACAGACAGGGACGGGTAACTAATGAAAAACTGTTTTTT
.,.,TRBV18,TRBJ1-4,CASSPRVNEKLFF,TGTGCCAGCTCACCACGAGTGAATGAAAAACTGTTTTTT
TRBD1,.,TRBV11-2,TRBJ2-1,CASSLMGPRTGGDEQFF,TGTGCCAGCAGCTTAATGGGGCCCCGGACAGGGGGGGATGAGCAGTTCTTC
TRBD1,few,TRBV7-3,TRBJ2-3,CASSKPGTGDTDTQYF,TGTGCCAGCAGCAAACCTGGGACAGGAGACACAGATACGCAGTATTTT
.,.,TRBV7-8,TRBJ2-2,CASSRTSFGLGELFF,TGTGCCAGCAGCCGAACTAGCTTCGGTCTCGGGGAGCTGTTTTTT
TRBD1,.,TRBV5-1,TRBJ1-1,CASSATGGTEAFF,TGCGCCAGCAGCGCGACAGGGGGCACTGAAGCTTTCTTT
.,.,TRBV5-1,TRBJ2-5,CASSPGVQGETQYF,TGCGCCAGCAGCCCCGGGGTACAGGGAGAGACCCAGTACTTC
.,once,TRBV19,TRBJ1-3,CASKTFSPGNTIYF,TGTGCCAGTAAGACATTCTCCCCAGGAAACACCATATATTTT
TRBD2,.,TRBV20-1,TRBJ2-3,CSASGAGAVADTQYF,TGCAGTGCTAGTGGGGCGGGAGCTGTCGCAGATACGCAGTATTTT
.,few,TRBV2,TRBJ1-2,CASSRDIYGYTF,TGTGCCAGCAGCCGGGACATCTATGGCTACACCTTC
TRBD1,.,TRBV5-1,TRBJ1-5,CASSPRDSGQPQHF,TGCGCCAGCAGCCCCCGGGACAGCGGACAGCCCCAGCATTTT
.,.,TRBV3-1/TRBV3-2,TRBJ2-7,CASSQGVADYEQYF,TGTGCCAGCAGCCAAGGGGTGGCGGACTACGAGCAGTACTTC
.,few,TRBV25-1,TRBJ1-1,CASTPLTGVRAEAFF,TGTGCCAGCACCCCCCTGACGGGGGTACGGGCTGAAGCTTTCTTT
TRBD2,.,TRBV3-1/TRBV3-2,TRBJ2-3,CASSPTSGADTQYF,TGTGCCAGCAGCCCGACTAGCGGGGCAGATACGCAGTATTTT
TRBD2,.,TRBV5-1,TRBJ2-7,CASSLQRGAYEQYF,TGCGCCAGCAGCTTGCAGCGGGGGGCCTACGAGCAGTACTTC
TRBD2,few,TRBV6-5,TRBJ2-7,CASSPTSGGPYEQYF,TGTGCCAGCAGCCCGACTAGCGGGGGGCCCTACGAGCAGTACTTC
.,.,TRBV5-1,TRBJ2-5,CASSLNTGGGKETQYF,TGCGCCAGCAGCTTGAACACTGGCGGGGGCAAAGAGACCCAGTACTTC
TRBD2,.,TRBV15,TRBJ2-1,CATSGLADYNEQFF,TGTGCCACCAGCGGGCTAGCGGATTACAATGAGCAGTTCTTC
.,.,TRBV2,TRBJ2-5,CASSGGQGETQYF,TGTGCCAGCAGTGGGGGGCAGGGCGAGACCCAGTACTTC
.,.,TRBV15,TRBJ1-2,CAVTPGGGGFGYTF,TGTGCCGTAACGCCCGGGGGCGGGGGCTTCGGCTACACCTTC
.,.,TRBV7-2,TRBJ1-2,CASSPRRDYGYTF,TGTGCCAGCAGCCCCCGCCGGGACTATGGCTACACCTTC
.,.,TRBV7-6,TRBJ2-3,CASSLGRGDTQYF,TGTGCCAGCAGCTTAGGGCGGGGAGATACGCAGTATTTT
TRBD1,.,TRBV19,TRBJ2-2,CASREQGMSTGELFF,TGTGCCAGTAGAGAACAGGGGATGTCGACCGGGGAGCTGTTTTTT
.,.,TRBV27,TRBJ2-7,CASRLTSGEQYF,TGTGCCAGCCGCTTGACAAGCGGCGAGCAGTACTTC
TRBD2,.,TRBV19,TRBJ2-3,CARGGQDTDTQYF,TGTGCCAGGGGAGGGCAGGACACAGATACGCAGTATTTT
TRBD1,.,TRBV5-6,TRBJ1-3,CASSLQGVTLSGNTIYF,TGTGCCAGCAGCTTGCAGGGGGTGACCCTCTCTGGAAACACCATATATTTT
TRBD1,once,TRBV27,TRBJ1-6,CASSLYRGRDSPLHF,TGTGCCAGCAGTTTATATAGGGGGCGGGATTCACCCCTCCACTTT
.,.,TRBV20-1,TRBJ2-4,CSARRGNIQYF,TGCAGTGCGAGGAGAGGAAACATTCAGTACTTC
TRBD1,.,TRBV18,TRBJ1-6,CASSLGQLPNSPLHF,TGTGCCAGCTCACTGGGACAGCTACCTAATTCACCCCTCCACTTT
TRBD2,.,TRBV10-3,TRBJ2-1,CAISPGLAGGGLGVNEQFF,TGTGCCATCAGTCCGGGACTAGCGGGAGGGGGCCTAGGGGTCAATGAGCAGTTCTTC
.,.,TRBV9,TRBJ2-1,CASSVLGVRDNEQFF,TGTGCCAGCAGCGTATTAGGGGTTAGGGACAATGAGCAGTTCTTC
.,.,TRBV12-5,TRBJ2-3,CASGQETDTQYF,TGTGCTAGTGGCCAAGAGACAGATACGCAGTATTTT
TRBD1,.,TRBV6-1,TRBJ2-1,CASSVGGQGADNEQFF,TGTGCCAGCAGTGTCGGGGGACAGGGGGCGGACAATGAGCAGTTCTTC
.,.,TRBV4-2,TRBJ1-5,CASSQEFSQPQHF,TGTGCCAGCAGCCAAGAGTTTAGCCAGCCCCAGCATTTT
.,.,TRBV7-2,TRBJ2-5,CASSLVGARETQYF,TGTGCCAGCAGCTTAGTGGGGGCAAGGGAGACCCAGTACTTC
.,.,TRBV12-3/TRBV12-4,TRBJ1-2,CASSPDRHGYTF,TGTGCCAGCAGTCCCGACAGGCATGGCTACACCTTC
TRBD1,.,TRBV9,TRBJ1-1,CASSVTGGGDTEAFF,TGTGCCAGCAGCGTAACAGGGGGCGGGGACACTGAAGCTTTCTTT
.,.,TRBV18,TRBJ1-2,CASSPGQNYGYTF,TGTGCCAGCTCACCAGGACAGAACTATGGCTACACCTTC
.,.,TRBV7-8,TRBJ1-3,CASSLSTGSGNTIYF,TGTGCCAGCAGCTTATCTACAGGGTCAGGAAACACCATATATTTT
.,.,TRBV4-3,TRBJ2-7,CASSQEPGSYEQYF,TGCGCCAGCAGCCAAGAGCCGGGTTCCTACGAGCAGTACTTC
TRBD1,.,TRBV24-1,TRBJ2-1,CATSRSGTGFNEQFF,TGTGCCACCAGTAGATCCGGGACAGGGTTCAATGAGCAGTTCTTC
TRBD1,few,TRBV2,TRBJ1-6,CASRRQGRSYNSPLHF,TGTGCCAGCCGACGACAGGGAAGATCCTATAATTCACCCCTCCACTTT
.,.,TRBV19,TRBJ2-4,CASQGSGLAKNIQYF,TGTGCCAGCCAAGGGTCGGGACTAGCCAAAAACATTCAGTACTTC
.,.,TRBV5-1,TRBJ2-1,CASGVALSSYNEQFF,TGCGCCAGCGGGGTAGCGTTGAGCTCCTACAATGAGCAGTTCTTC
TRBD1,.,TRBV28,TRBJ1-5,CASSSRAGQGDQPQHF,TGTGCCAGCAGTTCCCGTGCCGGACAGGGTGATCAGCCCCAGCATTTT